This T cell receptor beta chain appears in the sequencing data of a study of regulatory T cells in long-lasting Graves disease. General study findings and limits: Sample size was small, which may have lowered accuracy. Persistent disease favored TRBV28, TRBJ1-2 and TRBJ2-5. Persistent patients shared more public clonotypes (approximately 2,800) than new patients (roughly 970).

HTBI primers from iRepertoire and Arm-PCR of CDR3 regions yielded the TCR beta libraries. Original processing methods: Identified across the samples were approximately 60 TRBV segments and 13 to 15 TRBJ segments. Each CDR3 protein is one row after TCRdb ran MiXCR on the multiplex PCR reads. TCRdb's processing, not the study's, gives the V and J calls here. This sample has around 400,000 distinct CDR3 sequences; around 16% occur once, and the top ten carry 22%. Time point given: newly diagnosed GD, antithyroid drugs for less than 3 months. From RNA extracted from PBMCs, the TCR library was made. The CDR3 has 15 amino acids. Germline values: CDR1 SGHAT, CDR2 FQNNGV. V was trimmed by 5 bases and J by 5 bases, leaving 18 bases between them. Many counts were recorded for this clonotype. Its antigen remains unidentified.

The sample here was peripheral blood mononuclear cells (PBMCs), taken at new diagnosis, from a patient treated with antithyroid drugs. The chain is built from TRBV11-2 and TRBJ1-2; D remains ambiguous. The sequence came from a female donor with Graves disease. The CDR3 reads CASSPLEGVGYGYTF. Written as DNA, the CDR3 is TGTGCCAGCAGCCCCCTCGAGGGCGTCGGATATGGCTACACCTTC.